The 17 T cell receptor beta chains below all came from one sample that was sequenced in a study of monozygotic twins with inflammatory bowel disease. From its re-call of the 5' RACE reads, TCRdb lists each CDR3 protein once, without DNA. This table lists about 160,000 distinct CDR3 sequences. Source material: blood. The receptors shown here come from a human donor with ulcerative colitis or Crohn's disease, or a healthy co-twin of an affected twin (not recorded which).

The genes are TRBV24-1 and TRBJ2-6; TCRdb lists TRBD1, though no DNA is available to test this call. CDR1 KGHDR and CDR2 SFDVKD come from the germline V gene. CDR3 size: 21 residues. This chain's CDR3 is CATSDLAPDGRLGSGANVLTF.

The rearrangement links TRBV6-6 to TRBJ1-4; the D gene TCRdb calls, TRBD1, cannot be checked with no DNA. This CDR3 region has 14 residues. The V gene's germline CDR1 is MNHNY and CDR2 SVGAGI (reference sequence). The CDR3 spells CASSYRGGSEKLFF.

The chain uses TRBV11-2 and TRBJ2-4; the TCRdb call, TRBD1, lacks DNA for checking. Germline loops: CDR1 SGHAT, CDR2 FQNNGV. The CDR3 runs to 13 residues. CDR3 sequence reads: CASSLDPGNIQYF. Looking up the rest from reference TRBV11-2 and TRBJ2-4 gives the full variable domain: EAGVAQSPRYKIIEKRQSVAFWCNPISGHATLYWYQQILGQGPKLLIQFQNNGVVDDSQLPKDRFSAERLKGVDSTLKIQPAKLEDSAVYLCASSLDPGNIQYFGAGTRLSVL.

The chain recombines TRBV5-5 with TRBJ2-1. The CDR3 is 11 residues long. CDR1 is SGHKS and CDR2 is YYEKEE in the germline V gene (reference sequence). The CDR3 is CASSLGGYPFF. Combining the CDR3 with reference TRBV5-5 and TRBJ2-1 gives the whole variable domain DAGVTQSPTHLIKTRGQQVTLRCSPISGHKSVSWYQQVLGQGPQFIFQYYEKEERGRGNFPDRFSARQFPNYSSELNVNALLLGDSALYLCASSLGGYPFFGPGTRLTVL.

The chain joins TRBV7-9 to TRBJ2-4; TCRdb indicates TRBD1, and absent DNA this call remains unverified. The CDR3 loop spans 14 amino acids. Germline lookup yields CDR1 SEHNR and CDR2 FQNEAQ (reference sequence). CDR3 loop: CASSLALGGNIQYF.

This chain joins TRBV4-2 and TRBJ1-1; the D call of TRBD1 rests on TCRdb alone, since no DNA is present to check it. Per germline, CDR1 LGHNA and CDR2 YNFKEQ. The CDR3 consists of 13 residues. The CDR3 spells CASSQTGGNGAFF.

The CDR3 region is CASSLDLRIGGQYF. The chain uses TRBV5-6 and TRBJ2-7; TCRdb indicates TRBD2, and absent DNA this call remains unverified. This CDR3 contains 14 residues. From germline, CDR1 is SGHDT and CDR2 YYEEEE.

This rearrangement joins TRBV18 to TRBJ2-5; TCRdb calls TRBD2, which cannot be checked without DNA. CDR3 length equals 16 residues. CDR1 is KGHSH and CDR2 is LQKENI in the germline V gene. CDR3 sequence: CASSPILAGEQETQYF.

This CDR3 reads CASSRTFTGKDQPQHF. This rearrangement joins TRBV7-2 to TRBJ1-5; TCRdb's assignment of TRBD1 cannot be checked, as there is no DNA. Germline V gene sequence: CDR1 SGHTA, CDR2 FQGNSA. There are 16 residues in the CDR3.

The chain recombines TRBV4-1 with TRBJ2-3; TCRdb lists TRBD2, though no DNA is available to test this call. The CDR3 is made up of 15 amino acids. Germline loops: CDR1 MGHRA, CDR2 YSYEKL. The CDR3 sequence is CASSPRGGDTDTQYF.

The rearrangement uses TRBV3-1 and TRBJ2-1. The CDR3 consists of 15 residues. Germline-derived CDR1 and CDR2 are LGHDT and YNNKEL (reference sequence). CDR3: CASSQGPDSYNEQFF.

This chain links TRBV12-3 or TRBV12-4 with TRBJ2-2; without DNA, the TCRdb call of TRBD1 cannot be checked. CDR3 length equals 18 residues. The CDR3 is CASSLRLEGVVNTGELFF.

The chain employs TRBV6-1 and TRBJ2-2. Germline V gene data show CDR1 as MNHNS and CDR2 as SASEGT. The CDR3 is 13 residues long. The CDR3 loop is CASSELQTGELFF.

This chain uses TRBV18 with TRBJ2-1; the D call from TCRdb, TRBD1, cannot be confirmed without DNA. The CDR3 runs to 17 residues. Germline CDR1 and CDR2: KGHSH and LQKENI. The CDR3 is CASSPPLTDRAHNEQFF.

The CDR3 loop reads CAWRGGRNEQFF. The chain is built from TRBV30 and TRBJ2-1; TCRdb selects TRBD2, and the lack of DNA leaves this call unchecked. Looked up from germline, CDR1 is GTSNPN and CDR2 is SVGIG (reference sequence). This CDR3 spans 12 amino acids.

This sequence joins TRBV7-9 and TRBJ2-3; the D gene TCRdb calls, TRBD1, cannot be checked with no DNA. The CDR3 extends over 12 amino acids. Germline lookup yields CDR1 SEHNR and CDR2 FQNEAQ (reference sequence). CDR3 sequence reads: CARTGLADTQYF.

This chain connects TRBV4-2 to TRBJ2-1; TCRdb's D call of TRBD1 is untestable without DNA. The length of the CDR3 is 16 residues. Germline CDR1 is LGHNA and CDR2 is YNFKEQ. Here the CDR3 reads CASSQEQATLYNEQFF.